The rows below give T cell receptor beta chains drawn from one sample of a study of T cell responses to AZD1222 COVID-19 vaccine. TCRdb's copy holds only in-frame clones and misses some; the assay was immunoSEQ multiplex PCR. In the table there are roughly 67,000 clones, approximately 88% of which are singletons. This specimen consisted of peripheral blood, obtained on day 0 of AZD1222 vaccination. These receptors came from an adult in good health. CDR3s include the opening cysteine and the closing phenylalanine or tryptophan. The D gene is left open where the match is weak. Only some rows state a clone size, as once, few, many or a class for expanded clones.

D	V	size	J	DNA	CDR3
TRBD2	TRBV18	NA	TRBJ2-1	TGTGCCAGCTCACCACTCCGCGGGAGTAACGATGAGCAGTTCTTC	CASSPLRGSNDEQFF
NA	TRBV27	NA	TRBJ1-5	TGTGCCAGCAGTTTTTTGGGAGGACAGAATCAGCCCCAGCATTTT	CASSFLGGQNQPQHF
NA	TRBV28	NA	TRBJ2-1	TGTGCCAGCAGTTTAAGAGTGGGACTGTACAATGAGCAGTTCTTC	CASSLRVGLYNEQFF
NA	TRBV11-1	once	TRBJ1-1	TGTGCCAGCAGCTTCTTTGCCCGGAGGTTTGAAGCTTTCTTT	CASSFFARRFEAFF
TRBD2	TRBV11-2	NA	TRBJ2-4	TGTGCCAGCAGCCCGACTAGCGGGGGCAAAAACATTCAGTACTTC	CASSPTSGGKNIQYF
NA	TRBV12-3/TRBV12-4	NA	TRBJ2-7	TGTGCCAGCAGTCCCTGGATGTACGAGCAGTACTTC	CASSPWMYEQYF
NA	TRBV30	NA	TRBJ2-4	TGTGCCTGGAGTGAAGACAGCTTAGCCAAAAACATTCAGTACTTC	CAWSEDSLAKNIQYF
NA	TRBV7-3	NA	TRBJ2-3	TGTGCCAGCAGCCCACAGGACAGTTCAGATACGCAGTATTTT	CASSPQDSSDTQYF
TRBD2	TRBV10-2	NA	TRBJ2-3	TGCGCCAGCAGTGAGTCGACTAGCGGCTCTGCAGATACGCAGTATTTT	CASSESTSGSADTQYF
NA	TRBV5-4	NA	TRBJ2-7	TGTGCCAGCAGCCGGTTCGAGCGCCCCTACGAGCAGTACTTC	CASSRFERPYEQYF
TRBD2	TRBV6-5	NA	TRBJ2-7	TGTGCCAGCAGTCACAGGCTAGCGGGGGAGCAGTACTTC	CASSHRLAGEQYF
TRBD1	TRBV5-1	once	TRBJ1-4	TGCGCCAGCAGCTTGGACACACCCGGGACAGGTGAAAAACTGTTTTTT	CASSLDTPGTGEKLFF
NA	TRBV4-1	NA	TRBJ2-2	TGCGCCAGCAGCCAGCCGGACCAAGGTCCCACCGGGGAGCTGTTTTTT	CASSQPDQGPTGELFF
TRBD1	TRBV5-1	NA	TRBJ2-7	TGCGCCAGCAGCAACGACAGGGGGCTCCACGAGCAGTACTTC	CASSNDRGLHEQYF
NA	TRBV9	NA	TRBJ1-6	TGTGCCAGCAGCGTAGCATCCGATAATTCACCCCTCCACTTT	CASSVASDNSPLHF
TRBD2	TRBV18	NA	TRBJ2-3	TGTGCCAGCTCAAGCCCCCTAGCGGACCGCACAGATACGCAGTATTTT	CASSSPLADRTDTQYF
TRBD2	TRBV18	NA	TRBJ2-1	TGTGCCAGCTCACCCGGGACTAGCGGCTACAATGAGCAGTTCTTC	CASSPGTSGYNEQFF
NA	TRBV7-2	NA	TRBJ2-7	TGTGCCAGCAGCCTTTATTGGACAACTACCGAGCAGTACTTC	CASSLYWTTTEQYF
TRBD1	TRBV6-5	NA	TRBJ2-7	TGTGCCAGCACTGGAACAGGGGACGAGCAGTACTTC	CASTGTGDEQYF
TRBD1	TRBV28	NA	TRBJ1-2	TGTGCCAGCAGTTTAGCCGGGACAGGGGGCTCTGACTACACCTTC	CASSLAGTGGSDYTF
TRBD1	TRBV19	few	TRBJ1-5	TGTGCCAGTAGTATACTCAGGGGGCGCGTCGGCAATCAGCCCCAGCATTTT	CASSILRGRVGNQPQHF
NA	TRBV9	NA	TRBJ1-3	TGTGCCAGCAGCGCCCCAGGGGCGTATGGAAACACCATATATTTT	CASSAPGAYGNTIYF
NA	TRBV5-1	NA	TRBJ1-2	TGCGCCAGCAGCTTGGGTCGCCTCACTAACTATGGCTACACCTTC	CASSLGRLTNYGYTF
TRBD1	TRBV7-2	NA	TRBJ1-5	TGTGCCAGCAGCTTAGGGACAGGGCAGCCCCAGCATTTT	CASSLGTGQPQHF
NA	TRBV18	few	TRBJ1-5	TGTGCCAGCTCACCAGCGGGTAGCAATCAGCCCCAGCATTTT	CASSPAGSNQPQHF
TRBD1	TRBV28	NA	TRBJ1-2	TGTGCCAGCGCCTGGACAGGAAAAGCTAACTATGGCTACACCTTC	CASAWTGKANYGYTF
NA	TRBV6-4	NA	TRBJ2-2	TGTGCCAGCAGTGACGCCGGGACAACGAACACCGGGGAGCTGTTTTTT	CASSDAGTTNTGELFF
TRBD2	TRBV9	once	TRBJ2-3	TGTGCCAGCAGCTGGACTAGCGGGAGTAATTCGCACACAGATACGCAGTATTTT	CASSWTSGSNSHTDTQYF
TRBD1	TRBV5-4	NA	TRBJ2-2	TGTGCCAGCAGCTCAGGACAGGGGGCGAGCGGGGAGCTGTTTTTT	CASSSGQGASGELFF
TRBD1	TRBV13	NA	TRBJ1-6	TGTGCCAGCAGCGTAGGAAAGACAGGGGAACTGTTTGGTTCACCCCTCCACTTT	CASSVGKTGELFGSPLHF
TRBD2	TRBV28	NA	TRBJ2-7	TGTGCCAGCAGTTGGGGTAGCGGGCCCTCCTACGAGCAGTACTTC	CASSWGSGPSYEQYF
NA	TRBV28	NA	TRBJ1-3	TGTGCCAGCACTCTTGGCTCTGGAAACACCATATATTTT	CASTLGSGNTIYF
NA	TRBV27	NA	TRBJ2-7	TGTGCCACCCGGTGGGCCGGGTGGGATGAGCAGTACTTC	CATRWAGWDEQYF
TRBD2	TRBV2	NA	TRBJ2-3	TGTGCCAGCAGTATTAGGACTAGCGGGGGACGCACAGATACGCAGTATTTT	CASSIRTSGGRTDTQYF
NA	TRBV28	NA	TRBJ2-7	TGTGCCAGCAGCCCAACCGGAGGACCTAGGAGCTCCTACGAGCAGTACTTC	CASSPTGGPRSSYEQYF
NA	TRBV5-5	NA	TRBJ1-5	TGTGCCAGCAGCTTTACAGACAATCAGCCCCAGCATTTT	CASSFTDNQPQHF